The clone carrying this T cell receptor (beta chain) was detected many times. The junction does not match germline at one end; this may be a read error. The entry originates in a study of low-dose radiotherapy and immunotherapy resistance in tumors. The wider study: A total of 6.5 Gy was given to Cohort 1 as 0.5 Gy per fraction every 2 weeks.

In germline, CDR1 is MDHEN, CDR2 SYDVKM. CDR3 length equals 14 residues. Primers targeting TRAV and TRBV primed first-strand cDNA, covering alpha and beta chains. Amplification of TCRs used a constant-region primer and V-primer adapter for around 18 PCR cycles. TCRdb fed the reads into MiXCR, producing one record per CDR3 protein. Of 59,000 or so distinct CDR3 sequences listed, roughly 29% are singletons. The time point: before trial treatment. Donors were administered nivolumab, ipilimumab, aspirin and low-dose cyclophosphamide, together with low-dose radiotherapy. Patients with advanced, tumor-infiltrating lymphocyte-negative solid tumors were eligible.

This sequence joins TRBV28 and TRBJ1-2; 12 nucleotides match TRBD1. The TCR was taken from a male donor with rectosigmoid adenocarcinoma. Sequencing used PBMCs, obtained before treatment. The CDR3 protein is CAGRGQGAGYGYTF. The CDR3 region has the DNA TGTGCCGGCAGGGGACAGGGGGCGGGCTATGGCTACACCTTC.